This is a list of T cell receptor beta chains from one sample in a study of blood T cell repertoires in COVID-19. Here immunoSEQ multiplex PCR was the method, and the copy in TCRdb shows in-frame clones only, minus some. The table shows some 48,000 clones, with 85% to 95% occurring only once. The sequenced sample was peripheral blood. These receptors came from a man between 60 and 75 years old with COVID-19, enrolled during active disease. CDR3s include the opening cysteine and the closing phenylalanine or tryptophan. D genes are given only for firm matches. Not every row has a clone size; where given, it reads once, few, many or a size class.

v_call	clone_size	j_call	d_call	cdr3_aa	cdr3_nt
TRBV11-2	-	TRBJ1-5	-	CASSQRTTRQPQHF	TGTGCCAGCAGCCAACGTACTACCCGTCAGCCCCAGCATTTT
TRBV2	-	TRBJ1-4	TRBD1	CASSRQGTTNEKLFF	TGTGCCAGCAGTCGACAGGGGACAACTAATGAAAAACTGTTTTTT
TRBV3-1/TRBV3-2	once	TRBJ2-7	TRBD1	CASSFTGGWEQYF	TGTGCCAGCAGCTTTACAGGGGGCTGGGAGCAGTACTTC
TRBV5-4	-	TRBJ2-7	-	CASSLRGSYEQYF	TGTGCCAGCAGCTTACGGGGTTCCTACGAGCAGTACTTC
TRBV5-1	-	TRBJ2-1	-	CASSLTANNEQFF	TGCGCCAGCAGCTTGACTGCTAATAATGAGCAGTTCTTC
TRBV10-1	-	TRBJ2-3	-	CASSEGRGSTDTQYF	TGCGCCAGCAGTGAAGGACGGGGGAGCACAGATACGCAGTATTTT
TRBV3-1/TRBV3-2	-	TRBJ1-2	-	CASSPPGHKNYGYTF	TGTGCCAGCAGTCCGCCGGGACACAAGAACTATGGCTACACCTTC
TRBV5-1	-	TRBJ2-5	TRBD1	CASSLDRGQETQYF	TGCGCCAGCAGCTTGGACAGGGGCCAAGAGACCCAGTACTTC
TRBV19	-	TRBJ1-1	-	CASSIDRSNTEAFF	TGTGCCAGTAGTATCGACAGGTCCAACACTGAAGCTTTCTTT
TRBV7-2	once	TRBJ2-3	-	CASSSGWGLGTTDTQYF	TGTGCCAGCAGCTCCGGGTGGGGACTGGGGACCACAGATACGCAGTATTTT
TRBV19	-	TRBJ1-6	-	CASRTVGGASPLHF	TGTGCCAGTAGAACCGTGGGGGGTGCTTCACCCCTCCACTTT
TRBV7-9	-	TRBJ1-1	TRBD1	CASSRQGTEAFF	TGTGCCAGCAGCCGACAGGGAACTGAAGCTTTCTTT
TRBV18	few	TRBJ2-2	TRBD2	CASSPLAGGNTGELFF	TGTGCCAGCTCACCGCTTGCGGGGGGGAACACCGGGGAGCTGTTTTTT
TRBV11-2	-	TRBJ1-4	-	CASSLEAHRATNEKLFF	TGTGCCAGCAGCTTAGAGGCCCACAGGGCAACTAATGAAAAACTGTTTTTT
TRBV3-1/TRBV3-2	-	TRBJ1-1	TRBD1	CASSRGQRPSKAFF	TGTGCCAGCAGCCGGGGACAGAGACCGTCGAAAGCTTTCTTT
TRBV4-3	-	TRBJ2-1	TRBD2	CASSHGSGRLGDEQFF	TGCGCCAGCAGCCATGGTAGCGGGAGGTTGGGCGATGAGCAGTTCTTC
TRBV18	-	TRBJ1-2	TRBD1	CASHSVQGAYGYTF	TGTGCCAGTCATTCCGTACAGGGGGCATATGGCTACACCTTC
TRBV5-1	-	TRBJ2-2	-	CASSYEGVRISGELFF	TGCGCCAGCAGCTACGAGGGGGTACGGATATCCGGGGAGCTGTTTTTT
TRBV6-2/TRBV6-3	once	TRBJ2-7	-	CASSYLQGRSYEQYF	TGTGCCAGCAGTTACCTCCAGGGGAGATCCTACGAGCAGTACTTC
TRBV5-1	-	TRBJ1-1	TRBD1	CASGPNPTGGRAEAFF	TGCGCCAGCGGTCCGAATCCCACAGGGGGTAGGGCTGAAGCTTTCTTT
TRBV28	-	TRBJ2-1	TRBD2	CASRATSGSNYNEQFF	TGTGCCAGCAGAGCTACTAGCGGGAGCAACTACAATGAGCAGTTCTTC
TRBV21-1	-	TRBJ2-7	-	CASSKDARDRGRWENNEQYF	TGTGCCAGCAGCAAAGACGCCCGGGACAGGGGAAGGTGGGAGAATAACGAGCAGTACTTC
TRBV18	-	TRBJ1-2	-	CASSLRQLDGYTF	TGTGCCAGCTCACTAAGACAGCTGGATGGCTACACCTTC
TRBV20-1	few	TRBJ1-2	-	CSASVFGGAHWDYGYTF	TGCAGTGCTAGTGTTTTTGGGGGGGCGCACTGGGACTATGGCTACACCTTC
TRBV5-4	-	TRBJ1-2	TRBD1	CASRQDRGPFYGYTF	TGTGCCAGCAGGCAGGACAGGGGCCCCTTCTATGGCTACACCTTC
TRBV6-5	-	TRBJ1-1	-	CASSYSGVDEAFF	TGTGCCAGCAGTTACTCGGGAGTCGATGAAGCTTTCTTT
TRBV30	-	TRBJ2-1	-	CAWSVTGVQFF	TGTGCCTGGAGTGTAACGGGGGTTCAGTTCTTC
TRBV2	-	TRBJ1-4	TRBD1	CASGGTGYEKLFF	TGTGCCAGCGGGGGGACAGGGTACGAAAAACTGTTTTTT
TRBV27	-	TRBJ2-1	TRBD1	CASTTGTGMQFF	TGTGCCAGCACCACCGGGACAGGGATGCAGTTCTTC
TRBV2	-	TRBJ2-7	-	CASSETTAMGIYEQYF	TGTGCCAGCAGTGAAACGACAGCCATGGGGATCTACGAGCAGTACTTC
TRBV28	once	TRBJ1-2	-	CASLGGDRNYGYTF	TGTGCCAGCCTTGGAGGCGATAGAAACTATGGCTACACCTTC
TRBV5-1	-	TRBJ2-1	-	CASSPEAGNYNEQFF	TGCGCCAGCAGCCCGGAGGCGGGGAACTACAATGAGCAGTTCTTC
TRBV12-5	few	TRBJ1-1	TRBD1	CASGWGQGLNTEAFF	TGTGCTAGTGGTTGGGGACAGGGCCTGAACACTGAAGCTTTCTTT
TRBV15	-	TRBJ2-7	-	CATSREWRKDYEQYF	TGTGCCACCAGCAGAGAGTGGCGGAAGGACTACGAGCAGTACTTC
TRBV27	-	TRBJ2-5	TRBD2	CASSFGSGGRETQYF	TGTGCCAGCAGTTTTGGTAGCGGGGGCAGGGAGACCCAGTACTTC
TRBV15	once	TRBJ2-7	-	CATSSPAGNPYEQYF	TGTGCCACCAGCTCCCCGGCAGGGAACCCCTACGAGCAGTACTTC
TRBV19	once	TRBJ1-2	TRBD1	CASSMGTGSGYTF	TGTGCCAGTAGTATGGGGACAGGGAGTGGCTACACCTTC
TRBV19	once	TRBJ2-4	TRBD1	CASSPDRVLAKNIQYF	TGTGCCAGTAGTCCCGACAGGGTTCTAGCCAAAAACATTCAGTACTTC
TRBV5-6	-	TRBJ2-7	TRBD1	CASSTGQSYEQYF	TGTGCCAGCAGTACGGGACAGTCCTACGAGCAGTACTTC
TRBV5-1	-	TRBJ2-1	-	CASSLGRLNEQFF	TGCGCCAGCAGCTTGGGGAGACTCAATGAGCAGTTCTTC
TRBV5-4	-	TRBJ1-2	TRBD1	CASSFTGELGYGYTF	TGTGCCAGCAGCTTCACAGGGGAACTAGGCTATGGCTACACCTTC
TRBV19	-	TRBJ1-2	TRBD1	CASSTRTGSIGYTF	TGTGCCAGTAGTACTCGGACAGGATCGATTGGCTACACCTTC
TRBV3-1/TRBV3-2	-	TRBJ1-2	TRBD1	CASSLDRVRSGYTF	TGTGCCAGCAGCCTAGACAGGGTGAGGTCTGGCTACACCTTC